Listed below are T cell receptor beta chains from one sample, sequenced in a study of shared clonotypes between healthy human individuals. Profiling relied on immunoSEQ multiplex PCR, and the TCRdb table lists in-frame clones only, not all of them. The table has millions of clones, roughly 93% seen once. The sample was naive CD4+ T cells from PBMCs. The receptors derive from a man aged 18 to 30 in good health. Some clones in this sample may be carry-over from other donors' samples. The CDR3 runs from the conserved cysteine through the conserved F or W. Fields, in order: J gene, V gene, clone size, D gene, CDR3 length, CDR3 DNA, CDR3 protein. A D gene is named only where the DNA matches it firmly. Rows give clone size only sometimes, using once, few, many, or a class for an expanded clone.

TRBJ2-1	TRBV5-1	.	.	14	TGCGCCAGCAGCTCAACCCGGGACACGAAGATTCAGTTCTTC	CASSSTRDTKIQFF
TRBJ1-4	TRBV6-1	.	.	13	TGTGCCTCGAACAGGGTGGCTAATGAAAAACTGTTTTTT	CASNRVANEKLFF
TRBJ1-2	TRBV30	.	.	13	TGTGCCTGGAGTTATGGGGGGAACTATGGCTACACCTTC	CAWSYGGNYGYTF
TRBJ1-2	TRBV6-1	.	TRBD1	14	TGTGCCAGCAGGACCGGGACAGCCCTCTATGGCTACACCTTC	CASRTGTALYGYTF
TRBJ2-1	TRBV29-1	once	.	12	TGCAGCGCTGAACCCCCCCAGGAGGGGAAGTTCTTC	CSAEPPQEGKFF
TRBJ1-2	TRBV7-2	.	TRBD1	16	TGTGCCAGCAGCTTAGGGACAGGGGGCGCAGGCTATGGCTACACCTTC	CASSLGTGGAGYGYTF
TRBJ1-3	TRBV11-2	.	.	16	TGTGCCAGCAGCTTAGATCGTGTGGTTAACGGAAACACCATATATTTT	CASSLDRVVNGNTIYF
TRBJ2-1	TRBV5-4	.	TRBD2	16	TGTGCCAGCAGCGCAGCGGGAGGGCCTTTGTCCCTTGAGCAGTTCTTC	CASSAAGGPLSLEQFF
TRBJ2-7	TRBV30	.	TRBD2	15	TGTGCCTGGAGGATCCGGCGACTAGCGGGTTACGAGCAGTACTTC	CAWRIRRLAGYEQYF
TRBJ2-1	TRBV6-5	.	.	14	TGTGCCAGCAGGCCACTAGACCCCTACAATGAGCAGTTCTTC	CASRPLDPYNEQFF
TRBJ1-2	TRBV4-2	.	TRBD1	13	TGTGCCAGCAGCGACAGGGCTGAGGATGGCTACACCTTC	CASSDRAEDGYTF
TRBJ2-1	TRBV29-1	.	.	14	TGCAGCGTTGTGGACGCTTACTCCTACAATGAGCAGTTCTTC	CSVVDAYSYNEQFF
TRBJ1-2	TRBV7-2	.	TRBD1	15	TGTGCCAGCAGCTTAGAGACAGGGAGCAACTATGGCTACACCTTC	CASSLETGSNYGYTF
TRBJ2-5	TRBV7-3	.	.	14	TGTGCCAGCAGCCCCGGCCGACAGCAAGAGACCCAGTACTTC	CASSPGRQQETQYF
TRBJ1-5	TRBV5-4	few	TRBD1	14	TGTGCCAGCAGCCTGGACAGGGGAGATCAGCCCCAGCATTTT	CASSLDRGDQPQHF
TRBJ2-7	TRBV15	once	.	13	TGTGCCACCAGCACTCAGGGGGGTTCGGAGCAGTACTTC	CATSTQGGSEQYF
TRBJ2-5	TRBV30	once	.	15	TGTGCCTGGAGTTCCCTGGGCTTAGGGGAAGAGACCCAGTACTTC	CAWSSLGLGEETQYF
TRBJ2-5	TRBV28	.	TRBD2	16	TGTGCCAGCGGCCTGGGACGGGGGAGGGCCCAAGAGACCCAGTACTTC	CASGLGRGRAQETQYF
TRBJ1-1	TRBV5-1	.	.	12	TGCGCCAGCAGCTTGTCGGGCACTGAAGCTTTCTTT	CASSLSGTEAFF
TRBJ2-1	TRBV6-4	.	.	14	TGTGCCAGCAGTGACTTCCCTCGGTACAATGAGCAGTTCTTC	CASSDFPRYNEQFF
TRBJ2-7	TRBV28	.	.	12	TGTGCTGGGGGGCCCCTCGACTACGAGCAGTACTTC	CAGGPLDYEQYF
TRBJ1-2	TRBV5-1	.	.	12	TGCGCCAGCAGCTCGGGGCAGGTTGGCTACACCTTC	CASSSGQVGYTF
TRBJ2-3	TRBV7-3	once	.	15	TGTGCCAGCAGCCCCCCGGTCAGCCCCCCGGATACGCAGTATTTT	CASSPPVSPPDTQYF
TRBJ2-2	TRBV5-4	.	.	16	TGTGCCAGCAGCTCCGGGGGCACCGCGAACACCGGGGAGCTGTTTTTT	CASSSGGTANTGELFF
TRBJ1-1	TRBV14	.	.	17	TGTGCCAGCAGCCAAGATGATGGGTGGTTCAGGAACACTGAAGCTTTCTTT	CASSQDDGWFRNTEAFF
TRBJ1-2	TRBV5-6	.	.	13	TGTGCCAGCAGCTTGGAGGGATGGGAGGGCTACACCTTC	CASSLEGWEGYTF
TRBJ2-3	TRBV7-2	.	.	12	TGTGCCAGCAGCTTAAGTTCAGATACGCAGTATTTT	CASSLSSDTQYF
TRBJ2-1	TRBV7-2	.	.	15	TGTGCCAGCAGCTCATCCGGGACATCCTACAATGAGCAGTTCTTC	CASSSSGTSYNEQFF
TRBJ1-1	TRBV28	.	.	11	TGTGCCAGCAGCTCCCACACTGAAGCTTTCTTT	CASSSHTEAFF